This TCR beta chain was found in a study of shared clonotypes between healthy human individuals. Study-wide results and caveats: Several donors showed sharing of about 5.5% of naive CD4 clonotypes. Sampling used blood alone; tissue repertoires probably differ.

Germline CDR1 and CDR2: SGHAT and FQNNGV. The CDR3 runs 15 residues. V was clipped by 5 bases and J by 3 bases, with 14 bases between them. The naive CD8 fraction comprised CD45RO-negative cells positively selected for CCR7 and excluded terminally differentiated effector memory CD45RA+ cells. Comments on this clone: Antigen specificity is unknown.

For sorted subsets, about 190 ng DNA per replicate equaled approximately 30,000 T cell genomes. Profiled with immunoSEQ multiplex PCR; TCRdb holds only in-frame clones, not every one. The repertoire holds about 680,000 clones, with about 92% as singletons. V is TRBV11-2 and J is TRBJ2-1; D may be TRBD2 (6 bases). Sequenced material: naive CD8+ T cells sorted from blood. The clonotype was recovered from a man aged 30 to 39 in good health. The CDR3 bases are TGTGCCAGCAGCCAGGATAGCGGAGACTACAATGAGCAGTTCTTC. It codes for CASSQDSGDYNEQFF. The full variable domain, in which reference TRBV11-2 and TRBJ2-1 provide the parts outside the CDR3, is EAGVAQSPRYKIIEKRQSVAFWCNPISGHATLYWYQQILGQGPKLLIQFQNNGVVDDSQLPKDRFSAERLKGVDSTLKIQPAKLEDSAVYLCASSQDSGDYNEQFFGPGTRLTVL.